Given below is one TCR beta chain in context. It has no known antigen specificity. No qualities accompany the bases; no much larger clone lies one base away. The CDR3 holds 19 amino acids from the cysteine to the phenylalanine. Only the CDR3 DNA stays, 57 bases, in frame from base 1. V trim: 0 bases; J trim: 3 bases; unmatched bases: 11. In the germline V gene (reference sequence), CDR1 corresponds to GTSNPN and CDR2 to SVGIG. The trial excluded patients who had a history of autoimmune disease or were on systemic immunosuppression. In every dose cohort, peripheral blood was drawn for TCR sequencing at baseline, cycle 4 day 1, and cycle 7 day 1. Samples came from an open-label, multicenter, first-in-human phase I dose-escalation trial of ivuxolimab. Adults with locally advanced or metastatic head and neck squamous cell, hepatocellular, melanoma or renal cell carcinoma were enrolled in the trial. Before TCR sequencing, CD4+ T cells and CD8+ T cells were sorted from peripheral blood as separate populations.

For sequencing of the TCRbeta CDR3 region, genomic DNA was extracted from the sorted cells. The immunoSEQ Assay was used for sequencing of TCRbeta CDR3 regions. In its TCRdb copy, this immuneACCESS table keeps in-frame sequences only and misses some clones. Where compared with another copy, unresolved V genes explain less than half of these, and the others have no known cause. Here the sample has some 42,000 clones; 82% occur a single time. The top ten clones comprise more than 20% of the sample. The data were obtained in a study of OX40 agonist ivuxolimab in advanced cancers. The study in broad terms: Ivuxolimab, which targeted the costimulatory receptor OX40 (CD134), was an agonistic, fully human IgG2 monoclonal antibody. Peripheral TCRbeta sequencing was intended to test whether TCR sequence diversity was altered and clonal T-cell expansion was caused by ivuxolimab. Patients were allowed to have had prior anti-PD-1, anti-PD-L1 or anti-CTLA-4 therapy, and approximately 40% of the dose-escalation patients had previously received checkpoint inhibitors. Of the approximately 54 dose-escalation patients, hepatocellular carcinoma was present in 19, melanoma in some 15, renal cell carcinoma in 9 and head and neck cancer in 9. The paper covers the monotherapy dose-escalation part of the phase I ivuxolimab trial, which included N ≈ 57 patients. Intravenous ivuxolimab was administered to patients every 2 weeks at six dose levels: 0.01, 0.1, 0.3, 1.5, 3 and 10 mg/kg. Three dose-escalation patients achieved partial responses, one with hepatocellular carcinoma and two with cutaneous melanoma. In the dose-escalation cohort, roughly 82% of patients were male, and the mean age was approximately 60 years with a range of roughly 23 to 79.

General study outcomes and caveats: Low levels of normalized T-cell clonal expansion were also shown by some nonresponding patients. In the 0.1-3.0 mg/kg groups, partial responders had among the lowest normalized peripheral clonal expansion, particularly in CD8+ T cells. After ivuxolimab, more expanded clones were found on average in CD8+ T cells than in CD4+ T cells. The antigen specificity of the clonally expanded peripheral T cells was not determined. At doses of 0.1 to 3.0 mg/kg, clonal expansion of both CD4+ and CD8+ blood T cells was observed from baseline to week 6.

The sequencing here drew on CD4+ or CD8+ T cells sorted from blood, taken in a trial of the OX40 agonist ivuxolimab. The chain is made from TRBV30 and TRBJ1-6; 10 central nucleotides agree with TRBD1. The receptor's source is an adult with an advanced solid tumor such as melanoma, head and neck, liver or kidney cancer. The CDR3 corresponds to CAWSVPNWDRGVYNSPLHF. In nucleotide form, the sequence is TGTGCCTGGAGTGTACCGAATTGGGACAGGGGCGTCTATAATTCACCCCTCCACTTT.